This T cell receptor (beta chain) was identified in a study of T-cell memory formation after mild COVID-19. Study information: Clustering of TCRs was largely donor specific.

In regard to this clonotype: Its antigen is unknown.

Amplification by 5'RACE using constant-segment primers produced TCR alpha and TCR beta cDNA libraries that carried sample barcodes and UMIs. TCRdb reprocessed the 5' RACE reads via MiXCR and lists one record per CDR3 protein. Found here are approximately 260,000 distinct CDR3 sequences, over 15% of them singletons; the top ten hold around 23%. Study-level results: Confirmation was lacking for SARS-CoV-2 specificity of second-wave clones that peaked on day 37. Shrinking CD4+ clones were chiefly CM and EM; CD8+ ones were chiefly EMRA.

This CDR3 has 14 residues. CDR1 and CDR2 (germline): LNHDA, SQIVND (reference sequence). V lost 7 bases and J 9 bases, leaving 19 bases between the germline ends. This receptor was taken from a man younger than 30 who had mild COVID-19 (a few samples of this study predate the infection). Cell type and time point are not known. The sequenced sample consisted of PBMCs or a T cell subset sorted from them (not recorded which). The chain employs TRBV19 and TRBJ2-4; D gene unclear. The CDR3 loop is CASNRPGIGAIQYF. CDR3 coding DNA: TGTGCCAGTAACAGACCCGGCATCGGAGCCATTCAGTACTTC.